The sequence of this T cell receptor (beta chain) was determined in a study of cytomegalovirus exposure and HLA in healthy donors (dated by TCRdb to about 2017). Study-level background: According to an earlier analysis of 450 to 650 of the donors, about 179 million T cells yielded 90 million to 130 million unique TCR beta sequences and around 300 Gb of sequence data. Every repertoire in the discovery cohort had been generated on one and the same sequencing platform. Of the approximately 400 genotyped donors, 81% were placed in the genetic ancestry cluster associated with self-reported Caucasian donors. Typing coverage differed by locus: A, B, C, DRB1 and DQB1 were typed in roughly 620-640 donors, DQA1 in 500 to 550, DPA1 in nearly 610, and DPB1 in roughly 450. Among roughly 370 genotyped donors of the cohort, an average of 235,054 unique TCR beta nucleotide sequences were sequenced per donor, around 18% of them non-productive. A later genetic analysis used genome-wide SNP genotypes for about three fifths of the 666 donors, treating that subset as a discovery cohort. A later analysis re-examined previously published TCR beta repertoires from more than 550 donors and added high-resolution HLA genotyping to investigate patterns of TCR occurrence. The later analysis used no new phenotypic data to find candidate immune exposures, relying instead on TCR beta sequences and their occurrence across donors. To predict cytomegalovirus infection status, the study combined high-throughput TCR immunosequencing, statistical association of individual TCRs with disease status, and machine learning. To decide whether each TCR beta V gene segment behaved as functional or pseudogenic, an earlier analysis of over 500 of the donors relied on high-throughput TCR beta sequencing. A few DR-DQ haplotypes were treated as single units for association and clustering because of strong linkage in the cohort. In addition to the first cohort of 666 subjects, a separate validation cohort of 120 different subjects was used. The T cell repertoires of some 700 subjects were profiled by immunosequencing and related to cytomegalovirus serostatus. The study was designed to test whether signatures of past pathogen exposure could be identified by cataloging public T cell receptors. Donor age, sex, ethnicity and CMV serostatus were collected together with the repertoire data. Class I and class II HLA loci were covered by the typing at four-digit resolution. Roughly 290 gigabases of sequencing data and 70 million to 95 million unique TCR sequences made up an early release that covered around 640 HLA-typed donors. General findings and caveats noted by the study authors: In a later analysis, most CMV-associated TCR beta chains were found to appear HLA-restricted, with HLA associations seemingly driven largely by CMV exposure. An earlier analysis of 587 of the donors showed that most TCR beta V segments appeared in productive rearrangements either about 90% or about 30% of the time, which broadly matched IMGT annotations. Because HLA typing was missing for some donors at each locus, association tests included only the typed subset. A later analysis found that TCR association rates varied across HLA loci, with DRB1 alleles showing the most associated TCRs and HLA-C alleles the fewest. A further reported finding was that TCR beta sequences accurately predicted the HLA-A and HLA-B alleles for most subjects in the first cohort. The presence/absence analyses assumed that sequencing depth was roughly uniform across donors, and that assumption may not be true. When HLA alleles, especially DR and DQ, strongly co-occurred, attributing TCR associations to individual alleles was difficult. A later analysis associated 15,000 or so TCR beta sequences with specific HLA alleles at a false discovery rate of 0.05. A cluster of highly shared sequence variants was judged likely to represent a technical artifact of the sequencing pipeline. Linkage disequilibrium might explain the correlated functional status among segregating V segments, but an unknown experimental factor could not be excluded. The classifier was reported to diagnose cytomegalovirus status with high specificity and sensitivity in both the original cohort and the validation cohort. Across donors, most TCR sequences were observed very rarely, whereas some public TCRs were present in many individuals. In a later analysis, several top co-occurrence clusters were reported to appear linked to parvovirus B19, influenza, CMV and Epstein-Barr virus. According to the authors, the approach could potentially be generalized to other disease states and immunological phenotypes. A few of the identified cytomegalovirus-associated TCR beta chains were confirmed in vitro to be specific for cytomegalovirus antigens. Only TCR beta chains were sequenced in this cohort, and the absence of alpha or paired-chain data limited detectable features. Because counts were too low, 15 or so rarely observed V segments, including chromosome 9 orphons, were excluded from the earlier analysis of under 650 of the donors. In the study, 150 to 200 TCR beta chains were listed as associated with cytomegalovirus. A later analysis found that HLA-associated TCR beta chains were more clonally expanded and had lower generation probabilities than equally common non-associated chains. An association between a missense DCLRE1C variant and V-gene and J-gene trimming of TCR beta chains was found in a later genetic analysis and replicated in an independent cohort. A later genetic analysis reported fewer N-insertions in productive TCRs among donors in an Asian-associated ancestry cluster than the roughly 700-donor mean. Some IMGT-functional V segments, including TRBV6-2 and TRBV6-3, could not be told apart with the 87-base-pair reads, so those segments were excluded. CMV serostatus was the only immune exposure information available for the cohort.

A note on this clone: This clone's antigen is unknown. It has no much larger one-base neighbor in the sample; base qualities were not kept.

The cohort comprised hundreds of healthy bone marrow donors. At the time of sampling, all cohort members were nominally healthy, though unrecorded immune exposures were likely present. The donor was CMV seropositive and was included in the group of 250 to 300 seropositive cohort members. Each donor provided a peripheral blood sample, and peripheral blood mononuclear cells were used for TCR beta sequencing. Genomic DNA extraction from the blood cell samples was performed with the Qiagen DNeasy Blood Extraction Kit. Library preparation used the immunoSEQ multiplex PCR assay. A mixture of 60 forward primers for TCR Vbeta segments and 13 reverse primers for TCR Jbeta segments was used in the multiplex PCR. The CDR3 region of rearranged TCR beta genes was amplified from genomic DNA with a multiplex PCR assay. The amplified TCR beta libraries were sequenced on the Illumina HiSeq System as 87-base-pair reads. The study's processing was this. A later analysis counted approximately 74 million unique TCR beta chains across the 666 repertoires, and roughly 11 million of these chains were shared by at least two donors. Raw reads were error-corrected and collapsed into unique sequences by a nearest-neighbor algorithm in which closely related sequences were merged to remove PCR and sequencing errors. CDR3 sequences were aligned to IMGT reference sequences to assign V, D and J gene segments. For a sequence to be retained, at least a six-nucleotide match to both a V gene segment and a J gene segment was required. Rearrangements were called productive when the CDR3 lacked stop codons and stayed in frame with V and J; all others were non-productive. Following IMGT convention, CDR3 was defined as the stretch from the second conserved V-encoded cysteine up to the conserved J-encoded phenylalanine. In an earlier analysis of roughly 610 of the donors, sequences lacking an unambiguous match to a single V gene segment were excluded. In an earlier analysis of about 590 of the donors, a V segment was called functional when productive rearrangements were above 56.7%, and segregating when the standard deviation between donors exceeded 5%. A statistical classification framework was developed to diagnose cytomegalovirus status using the catalog of TCR beta chain sequences. In a later analysis, V and J genes were assigned by comparing TCR nucleotide sequences against IMGT/GENE-DB human TR gene sequences. In a later analysis, CDR3 sequences and most-parsimonious VDJ recombination scenarios were assigned using the TCRdist pipeline. In a later analysis, each TCR beta chain was defined by its CDR3 amino acid sequence together with its V-gene family, and reads lacking a unique V-gene family were excluded. To address suspected cross-contamination and a sequencing artifact, a later analysis removed approximately 600 highly shared, low-generation-probability nucleotide sequences. In a later analysis, a clonal expansion index was calculated for each public chain from normalized within-repertoire ranks of inferred template counts. A later analysis computed generation probabilities with a VDJ recombination model fitted to out-of-frame rearrangements, and checked the results against IGoR. In a later analysis, hypergeometric tests were used to score TCR-TCR, TCR-HLA and TCR-CMV co-occurrence, with a repertoire-size bias correction applied to TCR pairs. To estimate false discovery rates, a later analysis permuted the HLA or CMV assignments 20 times. In a later analysis, co-occurring TCRs were grouped using DBSCAN, and TCRdist sequence similarity was added for clustering within HLA-allele-positive subsets. For co-occurrence clustering, repertoires with fewer than 30,000 or more than 120,000 public chains were excluded, along with a handful of repertoires with anomalous nucleotide sharing. Sourced from immuneACCESS, this table was stored by TCRdb with only in-frame sequences that have V and J called. A share of the clones is absent; for the studies checked, an unresolved V gene accounts for under half, and the remainder has no known explanation. V, J and clone size derive from that table, while D and trimming were established from the DNA sequence. The sample table holds about 270,000 clones, of which 86% were seen once. About 4% of the sample belongs to the ten largest clones.

For CDR1 and CDR2, the germline V gene lists MGHDK and SYGVNS. The CDR3 contains 12 residues, cysteine and phenylalanine counted. Only the CDR3 part of the read is kept: 36 bases, read in frame from the first base. The source is a man aged 40-49 years in good health and CMV-seropositive. Sequencing was carried out using PBMCs. The chain joins TRBV25-1 to TRBJ2-7, with TRBD1 perhaps the D gene, on 7 matching bases. The CDR3 has the sequence CAAGQLNYEQYF. The sequenced DNA: TGTGCGGCGGGACAGCTGAACTACGAGCAGTACTTC.